A single sample is the source of the 28 T cell receptor beta chains below, sequenced in a study of OX40 agonist ivuxolimab in advanced cancers. TCRdb's table, derived via immunoSEQ multiplex PCR, lists solely in-frame clones and lacks some. The table lists about 82,000 clones, roughly 85% of them singletons. Sequencing used CD4+ or CD8+ T cells sorted from blood, obtained in a trial of the OX40 agonist ivuxolimab. All receptors derive from an adult with an advanced solid tumor such as melanoma, head and neck, liver or kidney cancer.

The chain employs TRBV25-1 and TRBJ2-7; D is unclear. V shed 3 bases and J shed 1 base, with 7 bases lying between them. CDR3 length: 13 amino acids. The germline CDR1 and CDR2 sequences are MGHDK and SYGVNS. CDR3 residues: CASSDTQSYEQYF. CDR3 nucleotides: TGTGCCAGCAGTGATACACAGTCCTACGAGCAGTACTTC.

The chain links TRBV6-5 to TRBJ1-6, with D possibly matching TRBD1 (6 bases). Germline CDR1 reads MNHEY; CDR2 reads SVGAGI. The V and J ends lost 6 bases and 8 bases respectively, with 17 bases between them. The CDR3 contains 15 residues. The CDR3 reads CASRPGGAGDSPLHF. The CDR3 nucleotides read TGTGCCAGCAGACCCGGGGGGGCAGGAGATTCACCCCTCCACTTT.

V is TRBV30 and J is TRBJ2-5; D unclear. In germline, CDR1 is GTSNPN, CDR2 SVGIG (reference sequence). Trimming cost V 0 bases and J 5 bases, with 7 bases left between them. The CDR3 sequence is 12 residues long. CDR3: CAWSVARETQYF. The CDR3, as DNA: TGTGCCTGGAGTGTGGCGAGGGAGACCCAGTACTTC.

The V call is TRBV6-4, the J call TRBJ1-6, with 7 bases identical to TRBD1. After removal of 6 bases from V and 9 bases from J, the junction contained 11 bases not matched to a gene. The length of the CDR3 is 15 residues. CDR1 is MRHNA and CDR2 is SNTAGT in the germline V gene. The CDR3 region is CASSATGDRGSPLHF. DNA of the CDR3: TGTGCCAGCAGCGCTACAGGGGATAGGGGTTCACCCCTCCACTTT.

The chain carries TRBV7-9 and TRBJ2-4, with D tentatively TRBD1 or TRBD2 (5 bases each). V was pared by 1 base and J by 0 bases, with 10 bases between. CDR3 size: 16 residues. Germline-derived CDR1 and CDR2 are SEHNR and FQNEAQ (reference sequence). This chain's CDR3 is CASSLGAGTAKNIQYF. In DNA, the CDR3 is TGTGCCAGCAGCTTAGGGGCTGGGACAGCCAAAAACATTCAGTACTTC.

This chain joins TRBV2 and TRBJ1-5; D is unresolved. CDR3 length equals 13 residues. Germline V CDR1 and CDR2: SNHLY, FYNNEI. Trimming left V 8 bases short and J 0 bases short, with 8 bases between. CDR3 amino acids: CASRSTSNQPQHF. The CDR3 DNA reads as TGTGCCAGCCGAAGTACTAGCAATCAGCCCCAGCATTTT.

This chain links TRBV10-2 with TRBJ1-5; 7 nucleotides align to TRBD1. With V trimmed by 2 bases and J by 3 bases, 10 bases remained unmatched. There are 17 residues in the CDR3. Looked up from germline, CDR1 is WSHSY and CDR2 is SAAADI. CDR3 nucleotide sequence: TGCGCCAGCAGTGAGCCCCTGACCGGGACAGTCAATCAGCCCCAGCATTTT. Translated: CASSEPLTGTVNQPQHF.

This chain links TRBV15 with TRBJ2-1, with 8 positions matching TRBD1. The CDR3 is 19 amino acids. V lost 0 bases and J lost 1; bases outside the gene matches: 11. Germline loops: CDR1 LNHNV, CDR2 YYDKDF (reference sequence). The CDR3 DNA sequence: TGTGCCACCAGCAGAGAGAAGACAGGGGCGAACCCTTCCTACAATGAGCAGTTCTTC. Protein sequence: CATSREKTGANPSYNEQFF.

This clone was observed a single time. The rearrangement uses TRBV7-9 and TRBJ1-1; the D is unclear. This CDR3 spans 15 amino acids. Trimming took 7 bases from V and 1 from J, leaving 16 bases between them. Germline lookup yields CDR1 SEHNR and CDR2 FQNEAQ (reference sequence). The CDR3 region has the DNA TGTGCCAGCATCCCTTGGCCTTTGCGGAACACTGAAGCTTTCTTT. Encoded protein: CASIPWPLRNTEAFF.

The CDR3 DNA reads TGTGCCAGCAGCTTTAGCGGGGACACAGATACGCAGTATTTT. Its protein is CASSFSGDTDTQYF. V is TRBV9 and J is TRBJ2-3; 8 bases map to TRBD2. V shed 4 bases and J 2 bases; nucleotides not matched to a gene: 3. The germline V gene encodes CDR1 SGDLS and CDR2 YYNGEE. The CDR3 runs to 14 residues.

The genes are TRBV9 and TRBJ2-7; TRBD1 aligns across 7 bases. CDR1 is SGDLS and CDR2 is YYNGEE in the germline V gene. V was clipped by 0 bases and J by 5 bases; unmatched bases: 11. The CDR3 length is 16 residues. CDR3 nucleotides: TGTGCCAGCAGCGTAGACCCCTGGACAGGCATTAACGAGCAGTACTTC. Encoded protein: CASSVDPWTGINEQYF.

The chain joins TRBV28 to TRBJ1-1; maybe TRBD1 (5 bases). The germline gives CDR1 MDHEN, CDR2 SYDVKM. V was cut by 6 bases and J by 5 bases, with 19 bases left in between. This CDR3 region has 15 residues. The CDR3 loop reads CASSHRGDAKTEAFF. The CDR3 nucleotides read TGTGCCAGCAGCCACCGGGGGGACGCGAAGACTGAAGCTTTCTTT.

The chain carries TRBV19 and TRBJ1-1; TRBD1 agrees at 7 bases. CDR1 is LNHDA, CDR2 SQIVND, per germline (reference sequence). CDR3 length: 15 amino acids. V dropped 9 bases and J dropped 1; count of bases not matched to a gene: 11. As DNA, the CDR3 is TGTGCCAGCCTAGGACAGGCCATCCCGAACACTGAAGCTTTCTTT. Protein sequence: CASLGQAIPNTEAFF.

This clone came up a few times. This rearrangement joins TRBV7-8 to TRBJ2-4; 14 nucleotides match TRBD2. The CDR3 extends over 21 amino acids. J gave up 1 base and V 1 base, and 12 bases lay outside the gene matches. Germline loops: CDR1 SGHVS, CDR2 FQNEAQ. DNA of the CDR3: TGTGCCAGCAGCTTAGTGAGAGAGGGACTAGCGGGGGTCCGGGCCAAAAACATTCAGTACTTC. This sequence encodes CASSLVREGLAGVRAKNIQYF.

This rearrangement joins TRBV10-3 to TRBJ2-7, with D perhaps TRBD1 (6 bases). The germline CDR1 and CDR2 sequences are ENHRY and SYGVKD. The CDR3 covers 12 residues. V was pared by 11 bases and J by 1 base, with 12 bases between. DNA for the CDR3: TGTGCCGTACGACAGGATTCCTACGAGCAGTACTTC. Encoded protein: CAVRQDSYEQYF.

The table lists this clone with a count of one. This chain joins TRBV4-3 and TRBJ1-2, with 8 bases lining up with TRBD1. The germline V gene has CDR1 LGHNA and CDR2 YSLEER. CDR3 length equals 15 residues. The ends lost 2 bases at V and 4 bases at J; junction bases unmatched: 6. The CDR3 region has the DNA TGCGCCAGCAGCCAATCCAGGGGGCTAGGCTATGGCTACACCTTC. This codes for CASSQSRGLGYGYTF.

The chain carries TRBV6-5 and TRBJ1-1; D ambiguous. CDR1 is MNHEY, CDR2 SVGAGI, per germline. CDR3 length: 15 residues. The V end lost 2 bases, the J end lost 4 bases, and 14 bases lay between the germline ends. CDR3 sequence (DNA): TGTGCCAGCAGTTACGTCCCGGGTACGGGCACTGAAGCTTTCTTT. Its protein product is CASSYVPGTGTEAFF.

The V call is TRBV18, the J call TRBJ2-3; no clear D. CDR1 is KGHSH and CDR2 is LQKENI in the germline V gene. The CDR3 is 12 residues long. The germline V and J ends were trimmed by 2 bases and 3 bases, with 3 bases remaining between them. Here the CDR3 reads CASSPETDTQYF. The DNA of the CDR3 is TGTGCCAGCTCACCAGAGACAGATACGCAGTATTTT.

The chain joins TRBV19 to TRBJ2-5; 8 bases map to TRBD1. There are 15 residues in the CDR3. V shed 7 bases and J 5 bases; nucleotides not matched to a gene: 12. In germline, CDR1 is LNHDA, CDR2 SQIVND (reference sequence). CDR3 nucleotide sequence: TGTGCCAGTACCCCCCAGGGGACAGGACAGGAGACCCAGTACTTC. It encodes CASTPQGTGQETQYF. The whole variable domain, remainder taken from reference TRBV19 and TRBJ2-5, is DGGITQSPKYLFRKEGQNVTLSCEQNLNHDAMYWYRQDPGQGLRLIYYSQIVNDFQKGDIAEGYSVSREKKESFPLTVTSAQKNPTAFYLCASTPQGTGQETQYFGPGTRLLVL.

This chain joins TRBV5-1 and TRBJ2-3; tentative D call: TRBD2 (6 bases). CDR1 and CDR2 (germline): SGHRS, YFSETQ. The CDR3 contains 14 residues. Trimming shortened V by 2 bases and J by 7 bases, and 14 bases separated the two germline ends. In DNA, the CDR3 is TGCGCCAGCAGCTTTCAGATAGGGAGGAATACGCAGTATTTT. The encoded protein is CASSFQIGRNTQYF.

V is TRBV18 and J is TRBJ1-1, with D unresolved. With 3 bases removed from V and 3 bases from J, the gap between germline ends came to 8 bases. CDR1 and CDR2 (germline): KGHSH, LQKENI. The CDR3 is 13 amino acids. The CDR3: CASSPEQYTEAFF. The CDR3 DNA reads as TGTGCCAGCTCACCGGAACAGTACACTGAAGCTTTCTTT. The full variable domain, with the rest looked up from reference TRBV18 and TRBJ1-1, is NAGVMQNPRHLVRRRGQEARLRCSPMKGHSHVYWYRQLPEEGLKFMVYLQKENIIDESGMPKERFSAEFPKEGPSILRIQQVVRGDSAAYFCASSPEQYTEAFFGQGTRLTVV.

The V gene is TRBV6-5, the J gene TRBJ1-1; D unclear. Per the germline V gene, CDR1 is MNHEY and CDR2 is SVGAGI. This CDR3 is 14 amino acids long. V was cut by 4 bases and J by 4 bases, with 13 bases left in between. CDR3 in amino acids: CASSLLDTGTEAFF. CDR3 DNA sequence: TGTGCCAGCAGTTTACTCGACACGGGCACTGAAGCTTTCTTT.

The V gene is TRBV9, the J gene TRBJ2-1; D is perhaps TRBD1 (5 bases). V was pared by 0 bases and J by 4 bases, with 11 bases between. The CDR3 has 15 amino acids. CDR1 is SGDLS, CDR2 YYNGEE, per germline. In DNA form, the CDR3 reads TGTGCCAGCAGCGTAGCTTTAGACAGATACAATGAGCAGTTCTTC. Amino acid sequence: CASSVALDRYNEQFF.

The chain is built from TRBV7-8 and TRBJ2-1; 7 nucleotides agree with TRBD2. The CDR3 is made up of 15 amino acids. With V trimmed by 4 bases and J by 4 bases, 7 bases remained unmatched. Germline values: CDR1 SGHVS, CDR2 FQNEAQ. DNA for the CDR3: TGTGCCAGCAGCTATTCGCCTAGCGGTTACAATGAGCAGTTCTTC. Its translation: CASSYSPSGYNEQFF.

This sequence joins TRBV5-4 and TRBJ1-5; the match to TRBD1 covers 7 bases. The CDR3 covers 15 residues. Germline values: CDR1 SGHNT, CDR2 YYREEE (reference sequence). DNA for the CDR3: TGTGCTTACGGGCAGGGGGGCCTAGGCAATCAGCCCCAGCATTTT. Translation gives CAYGQGGLGNQPQHF.

This clone showed up just once. V and J are TRBV21-1 and TRBJ2-3; the table's D call TRBD1 went unverified against the DNA. TRBV21-1 is termed a pseudogene. The CDR3 has 16 amino acids. As DNA, the CDR3 is TGTGCCAGCAGCCGGGACACCACTGCTAGCACAGATACGCAGTATTTT. Protein product: CASSRDTTASTDTQYF.

This chain uses TRBV28 with TRBJ1-5; TRBD1 matches at 7 bases. V trimming: 8 bases; J trimming: 6 bases; junction bases outside the gene matches: 7. Germline V lookup: CDR1 MDHEN, CDR2 SYDVKM. This CDR3 contains 13 residues. The CDR3 spells CASHRDRVQPQHF. The CDR3 coding sequence is TGTGCCAGCCACCGAGACAGGGTTCAGCCCCAGCATTTT.

This chain joins TRBV7-9 and TRBJ1-5; no clear D gene. V lost 3 bases to trimming and J lost 3 bases, with 6 bases between them. This CDR3 is 13 amino acids long. Germline CDR1 and CDR2: SEHNR and FQNEAQ (reference sequence). The CDR3 reads CASSLQNNQPQHF. Here the CDR3 DNA reads TGTGCCAGCAGCTTGCAGAACAATCAGCCCCAGCATTTT. The complete variable domain, with remaining parts taken from reference TRBV7-9 and TRBJ1-5, reads DTGVSQNPRHKITKRGQNVTFRCDPISEHNRLYWYRQTLGQGPEFLTYFQNEAQLEKSRLLSDRFSAERPKGSFSTLEIQRTEQGDSAMYLCASSLQNNQPQHFGDGTRLSIL.